A selection of T cell receptor beta chains follows, all from one sample in a study of control samples from healthy donors and cancer patients. The protocol was immunoSEQ multiplex PCR, while the TCRdb copy is restricted to in-frame clones and leaves out a portion. Here the sample spans about 160,000 clones, 94% being singletons. Material: PBMCs. The receptors come from a man aged 60 to 75 with colorectal cancer. Both conserved end residues are part of each CDR3. D genes are given only for firm matches. Expanded clones get a size class; other rows say once, few or many, or leave the size out.

>once|TRBJ1-2|TRBV3-1/TRBV3-2|.
TGTGCCAGCAGCCTGACGAACTATGGCTACACCTTC
CASSLTNYGYTF
>.|TRBJ1-5|TRBV19|.
TGTGCCAGTAGTCACGACAGGAGCAATCAGCCCCAGCATTTT
CASSHDRSNQPQHF
>.|TRBJ1-6|TRBV3-1/TRBV3-2|.
TGTGCCAGCAGCCAAGATCTCGGGAAGGATAATTCACCCCTCCACTTT
CASSQDLGKDNSPLHF
>.|TRBJ1-2|TRBV6-4|TRBD1
TGTGCCAGCAGTCCCGGGACAGCTAACTATGGCTACACCTTC
CASSPGTANYGYTF
>.|TRBJ2-4|TRBV7-2|.
TGTGCCAGCAGCATAGAGTGGGAAGTGGGGCGGCGCTCTCAGTACTTC
CASSIEWEVGRRSQYF
>.|TRBJ2-2|TRBV5-4|TRBD1
TGTGCCAGCAGGCCCGGGACAGTAAACACCGGGGAGCTGTTTTTT
CASRPGTVNTGELFF
>.|TRBJ2-1|TRBV13|.
TGTGCCAGCAGCTTAGGTTACAATGAGCAGTTCTTC
CASSLGYNEQFF
>.|TRBJ2-7|TRBV12-3/TRBV12-4|.
TGTGCCAGCAGTTCCCGACCAGGCGAGCAGTACTTC
CASSSRPGEQYF
>.|TRBJ2-5|TRBV5-5|.
TGTGCCAGCAGCCGGACAGACCAAGAGACCCAGTACTTC
CASSRTDQETQYF
>once|TRBJ2-6|TRBV5-1|.
TGCGCCAGCAGCTTGGCCGGTGACTCTGGGGCCAACGTCCTGACTTTC
CASSLAGDSGANVLTF
>.|TRBJ2-7|TRBV28|TRBD1
TGTGCCAGCAGTTTACTCCTACAGGGGACCTACGAGCAGTACTTC
CASSLLLQGTYEQYF
>.|TRBJ1-6|TRBV18|.
TGTGCCAGCTCACCTACGCCTTTACGTAAAGATTCACCCCTCCACTTT
CASSPTPLRKDSPLHF
>few|TRBJ1-2|TRBV4-1|.
TGCGCCAGCAGCCAAGCCGACAGGACGGACTATGGCTACACCTTC
CASSQADRTDYGYTF
>once|TRBJ1-4|TRBV5-4|.
TGTGCCAGCAGCCTTGGTGGGGGGGATCGTGGCGAAAAACTGTTTTTT
CASSLGGGDRGEKLFF
>.|TRBJ2-1|TRBV25-1|.
TGTGCCAGCAGTCCGGGGGTTGGTTTCGATGAGCAGTTCTTC
CASSPGVGFDEQFF
>.|TRBJ1-2|TRBV10-3|TRBD1
TGTGCCATCGCCAACAGGGGAGACTATGGCTACACCTTC
CAIANRGDYGYTF
>.|TRBJ1-1|TRBV3-1/TRBV3-2|TRBD1
TGTGCCAGCAGCCTTCCGACAGGGGGCGCAGGTACTGAAGCTTTCTTT
CASSLPTGGAGTEAFF
>.|TRBJ1-5|TRBV19|.
TGTGCCAGTAGTATGGCACAGGGCGATAGCAATCAGCCCCAGCATTTT
CASSMAQGDSNQPQHF
>.|TRBJ2-2|TRBV7-2|.
TGTGCCAGCAGCCCAGTAGCGGCAGCGAACACCGGGGAGCTGTTTTTT
CASSPVAAANTGELFF
>once|TRBJ2-1|TRBV1|.
TGCACCAGCAGCACTAGCGATACCAGCTCCTACAATGAGCAGTTCTTC
CTSSTSDTSSYNEQFF
>.|TRBJ2-7|TRBV6-5|.
TGTGCCAGCAGCCCCAACCGTGGGGGTGCCTACGAGCAGTACTTC
CASSPNRGGAYEQYF
>.|TRBJ1-5|TRBV4-3|.
TGCGCCAGCAGCCAAGAAATCCCTGGACTTTATAGCAATCAGCCCCAGCATTTT
CASSQEIPGLYSNQPQHF
>once|TRBJ1-1|TRBV19|.
TGTGCCAGTAGTATAGATCGGGACACGGGTGAAGCTTTCTTT
CASSIDRDTGEAFF
>.|TRBJ1-5|TRBV19|TRBD1
TGTGCCAGTAGTATAGTCAGGCCAGGGGGTAGCAATCAGCCCCAGCATTTT
CASSIVRPGGSNQPQHF
>once|TRBJ2-3|TRBV9|TRBD2
TGTGCCAGCAGCGGGGTAGCGGGGTCTGCTAGCACAGATACGCAGTATTTT
CASSGVAGSASTDTQYF
>.|TRBJ2-5|TRBV6-5|.
TGTGCCAGCAGACCTTTTAACAGGGCGTTGGAGACCCAGTACTTC
CASRPFNRALETQYF
>few|TRBJ2-1|TRBV3-1/TRBV3-2|TRBD2
TGTGCCAGCAGCCAAAGAGCGGGGGGCTCCTACAATGAGCAGTTCTTC
CASSQRAGGSYNEQFF
>.|TRBJ2-7|TRBV18|.
TGTGCCAGCTCACCATCAGTGTCCTACGAGCAGTACTTC
CASSPSVSYEQYF
>.|TRBJ1-2|TRBV6-5|.
TGTGCCAGCAGTTTCACTCGGTCCGCTAACTATGGCTACACCTTC
CASSFTRSANYGYTF
>.|TRBJ1-1|TRBV9|.
TGTGCCAGCAACCTTCCGGGGGACACTGAAGCTTTCTTT
CASNLPGDTEAFF
>.|TRBJ1-3|TRBV5-1|TRBD1
TGCGCCAGCAGTTTTGACAGGGCCATCTCTGGAAACACCATATATTTT
CASSFDRAISGNTIYF
>.|TRBJ2-3|TRBV21-1|.
TGTGCCACCTATAGCGGGGTTGTAGATACGCAGTATTTT
CATYSGVVDTQYF
>.|TRBJ1-2|TRBV25-1|.
TGTGCCAGCAGTCGGCAGGGGATATATGGCTACACCTTC
CASSRQGIYGYTF
>.|TRBJ2-3|TRBV3-1/TRBV3-2|.
TGTGCCAGCAGCCAAGAATTGGGGGCAGATACGCAGTATTTT
CASSQELGADTQYF
>once|TRBJ1-1|TRBV5-5|.
TGTGCCAGCAGCCCTAACCCCTCGTCAGGGTTCAATCATGCGGCTTTCTTT
CASSPNPSSGFNHAAFF
>.|TRBJ2-2|TRBV19|TRBD1
TGTGCCAGTAGTATGGGAAGGGGGCGAGGCGGGGAGCTGTTTTTT
CASSMGRGRGGELFF
>.|TRBJ1-1|TRBV30|TRBD1
TGTGCCTCGGAAATTTTTGACAGGGGACAAACTGAAGCTTTCTTT
CASEIFDRGQTEAFF
>.|TRBJ2-5|TRBV10-3|.
TGTGCCACCCGACTTGAAGAGACCCAGTACTTC
CATRLEETQYF
>.|TRBJ2-3|TRBV27|.
TGTGCCAGCAGTTTCTCCGGGGTTTTTACAGATACGCAGTATTTT
CASSFSGVFTDTQYF
>.|TRBJ2-5|TRBV7-2|.
TGTGCCAGCAGCCCACAGGAGCGGATTACCCAGTACTTC
CASSPQERITQYF
>.|TRBJ2-2|TRBV7-2|.
TGTGCCAGCAGCTCGGGGACCGCGAACACCGGGGAGCTGTTTTTT
CASSSGTANTGELFF
>.|TRBJ1-1|TRBV14|.
TGTGCCAGCAGCCCTTTTTGGGCGAACACTGAAGCTTTCTTT
CASSPFWANTEAFF
>few|TRBJ1-2|TRBV6-1|.
TGTGCCAGCAGTGAAGGCGGAGCTAACTATGGCTACACCTTC
CASSEGGANYGYTF
>.|TRBJ1-2|TRBV5-6|TRBD1
TGTGCCAGCAGCCTATGGGACAGGGGCGCCGGCTACACCTTC
CASSLWDRGAGYTF
>.|TRBJ1-4|TRBV30|.
TGTGCCTGGAGCGGAGACAGGACGAAACTGTTTTTT
CAWSGDRTKLFF
>.|TRBJ2-6|TRBV27|TRBD1
TGTGCCAGCAGTCCCGGGACAGGGAAGTCGGGGGCCAACGTCCTGACTTTC
CASSPGTGKSGANVLTF
>.|TRBJ2-1|TRBV28|.
TGTGCCAGCAGTTCAGCCGGGTTTTCGAACTACAATGAGCAGTTCTTC
CASSSAGFSNYNEQFF
>.|TRBJ1-5|TRBV30|.
TGTGCCTGGAGTACATACACTAGCAATCAGCCCCAGCATTTT
CAWSTYTSNQPQHF
>.|TRBJ1-2|TRBV29-1|TRBD1
TGCAGCGTTGAAATGGGACAGGTCTATGGCTACACCTTC
CSVEMGQVYGYTF
>.|TRBJ2-2|TRBV24-1|TRBD1
TGTGCCACTCGACAGGGGCTGGGCACCGGGGAGCTGTTTTTT
CATRQGLGTGELFF
>.|TRBJ1-5|TRBV24-1|TRBD1
TGTGCCACCAGTGATACGGACAGGGGTCGGGGCCATCAGCCCCAGCATTTT
CATSDTDRGRGHQPQHF
>.|TRBJ2-5|TRBV6-5|TRBD2
TGTGCCAGCAGTAAACAGCGGGGGGTAAAGGAGACCCAGTACTTC
CASSKQRGVKETQYF
>.|TRBJ1-2|TRBV5-1|TRBD1
TGCGCCAGCAGCTTGCAGGACAGGGATGGCTACACCTTC
CASSLQDRDGYTF
>few|TRBJ2-7|TRBV11-1|.
TGTGCCAGCAGCCAAGACAGCAACTCCTACGAGCAGTACTTC
CASSQDSNSYEQYF
>.|TRBJ1-1|TRBV4-3|.
TGCGCCAGCAGCCAAGATCGGGGCCCTGAAGCTTTCTTT
CASSQDRGPEAFF
>once|TRBJ1-4|TRBV6-6|.
TGTGCCAGCGGTGCTTTAACTAATGAAAAACTGTTTTTT
CASGALTNEKLFF
>.|TRBJ1-1|TRBV12-3/TRBV12-4|.
TGTGCCAGCAGTTTATCACAGACGGCTTTCTTT
CASSLSQTAFF